The entry below gives a single T cell receptor (beta chain) sequence along with its context. The repertoire was sequenced with immunoSEQ multiplex PCR; TCRdb's copy has only in-frame clones and lacks some. This table holds 31,000 or so clones, under 75% found once. Time point meaning: cycle 4 day 1 (C4D1), after around six weeks of nivolumab. Relapses following autologous stem cell transplantation were seen in all patients, with brentuximab vedotin exposure varying. The data were taken from a study of PD-1 blockade in classical Hodgkin lymphoma. This sequence was found in a human donor with classical Hodgkin lymphoma. The input for sequencing was peripheral blood mononuclear cells (PBMCs), taken before the fourth cycle of nivolumab.

The CDR3 loop is CASSVGPNTQYF. As DNA, the CDR3 is TGTGCCAGCAGCGTAGGTCCGAATACGCAGTATTTT. V usage is TRBV9 and J usage is TRBJ2-3; the D is unclear. The CDR3 is 12 amino acids. CDR1 and CDR2 (germline): SGDLS, YYNGEE. With 0 bases removed from V and 7 bases from J, the gap between germline ends came to 6 bases. The full variable domain, in which reference TRBV9 and TRBJ2-3 provide the parts outside the CDR3, is DSGVTQTPKHLITATGQRVTLRCSPRSGDLSVYWYQQSLDQGLQFLIQYYNGEERAKGNILERFSAQQFPDLHSELNLSSLELGDSALYFCASSVGPNTQYFGPGTRLTVL.